The source of this TCR beta chain is a study of blood T cells in healthy people across ages. Study-wide points: Nothing was known about donor CMV status, and this possibly confounded expanded clonotype changes. Both higher diversity and more naive CD4+ cells marked long-lived donors when set against aged donors.

A sample-barcoded 5' primer and a J-beta primer mix were used in a second PCR of roughly 6 to 11 cycles. TCRdb itself ran the 5' RACE reads through MiXCR, one entry per CDR3 protein. The sample holds approximately 770,000 distinct CDR3 sequences, roughly 50% seen once. Turning to this clonotype: Its antigen is still unknown.

The CDR3 runs to 15 residues. With 5 bases removed from V and 0 bases from J, the gap between germline ends came to 15 bases. Per the germline V gene, CDR1 is DFQATT and CDR2 is SNEGSKA (reference sequence). The chain uses TRBV20-1 and TRBJ2-3; TRBD2 might be the D (6 bases). The sample taken for sequencing was blood. The sequence derives from a man aged 25 to 45 in good health. The DNA of the CDR3 is TGCAGTGCTCTGGGACTGCACCTTAGCACAGATACGCAGTATTTT. Translation: CSALGLHLSTDTQYF.